This TCR beta chain was recorded in a study of T cells in Graves' hyperthyroidism and ophthalmopathy. About the research overall: Staff took peripheral blood when the initial diagnosis was made, before any treatment began. The study, taken as a whole, reports: Clonotypes that were expanded in thyroid above 0.001 mostly appeared in blood too. From stable hyperthyroidism, ophthalmopathy was separated by a 13 V-J model.

Researchers took RNA transcripts and amplified the TCR beta CDR3 regions from them. A set of HTBI primers served as the primers for a first-round RT-PCR of the TCR CDR3. From the multiplex PCR reads, TCRdb called clonotypes with MiXCR, one entry per CDR3 protein. This table holds some 360,000 distinct CDR3 sequences, approximately 14% found once. This clonotype was seen repeatedly, ten times or more. The antigen is not known. The CDR3 length is 16 residues. Germline V gene data show CDR1 as MNHEY and CDR2 as SMNVEV (reference sequence). Germline trimming cut 6 bases from V and 9 bases from J; bases unmatched to any gene: 12. The study excluded patients with uncontrolled infection, other autoimmune disease, pregnancy or lactation.

Sequencing used blood. This chain uses TRBV27 with TRBJ1-6, with TRBD1 matching over 9 bases. The sequence was obtained from a woman aged 60-70 years with Graves' hyperthyroidism. CDR3 sequence reads: CASSPDPGQGGSPLHF. The CDR3 region has the DNA TGTGCCAGCAGCCCCGACCCGGGACAGGGAGGTTCACCCCTCCACTTT.